The entry below gives a single T cell receptor (beta chain) sequence along with its context. The CDR3 loop spans 15 amino acids. The J segment lost 3 bases and the V segment lost 2 bases, leaving 3 bases of the junction unmatched. The germline gives CDR1 LGHDT, CDR2 YNNKEL (reference sequence). TCRdb's copy holds only in-frame clones and misses some; the assay was immunoSEQ multiplex PCR. The top ten hold 8% to 10% of the sample, which has 45,000 or so clones, roughly 84% seen once. The data were taken from a study of T cells in tumors after PD-1 blockade. For the study at large: Treatment was either pembrolizumab 200 mg every 3 weeks or cemiplimab 350 mg every 2 weeks. Mean per blood sample: about 100,000 templates (about 24,000-257,772), about 37,000 unique clonotypes.

Sample: PBMCs, taken before anti-PD-1 therapy. The TCR comes from a human donor with advanced basal cell or squamous cell carcinoma (not recorded which). The chain couples TRBV3-1 (or the pseudogene TRBV3-2) to TRBJ1-3; 8 bases are shared with TRBD1. CDR3 sequence: CASSQQGADGNTIYF. The DNA for the CDR3 is TGTGCCAGCAGCCAACAGGGGGCAGATGGAAACACCATATATTTT.